Listed below are T cell receptor beta chains from one sample, sequenced in a study of blood T cell repertoires in COVID-19. Sequenced by immunoSEQ multiplex PCR; TCRdb stores in-frame clones only, minus some. The repertoire holds roughly 260,000 clones, with around four fifths as singletons. The sequenced sample was peripheral blood. All receptors come from a woman in her seventies with acute or convalescent COVID-19. Each CDR3 is given with its conserved first and last residue. The D gene is left open where the match is weak. Where a row states a size, it is once, few, many or the class of an expanded clone; other rows omit it.

abundance	v_gene	j_gene	d_gene	CDR3nt	CDR3aa
NA	TRBV5-8	TRBJ1-1	NA	TGTGCCAGCAGCCCCAGAATGCCGAGGACTGAAGCTTTCTTT	CASSPRMPRTEAFF
NA	TRBV30	TRBJ2-5	NA	TGTGCCTGGAGTGTACTCGCCCAAGAGACCCAGTACTTC	CAWSVLAQETQYF
NA	TRBV10-3	TRBJ1-3	NA	TGTGCCATCAGTGGGACAGACTCTGGAAACACCATATATTTT	CAISGTDSGNTIYF
NA	TRBV7-2	TRBJ2-7	NA	TGTGCCAGCAGCCATAGGGAACAGGGCCCCTACGAGCAGTACTTC	CASSHREQGPYEQYF
NA	TRBV28	TRBJ1-2	NA	TGTGCCAGCGTACCAAAGGGGGTGACGGGCTACACCTTC	CASVPKGVTGYTF
NA	TRBV19	TRBJ2-5	NA	TGTGCCAGTAGTATTTATCCAGGGGAAGAGACCCAGTACTTC	CASSIYPGEETQYF
NA	TRBV6-5	TRBJ1-5	TRBD1	TGTGCCAGCAGGGGGGGACAGGGGACCAATCAGCCCCAGCATTTT	CASRGGQGTNQPQHF
once	TRBV20-1	TRBJ1-5	NA	TGCAGTGCTATTGAAGGTCCTGGCGGGGGAAATCAGCCCCAGCATTTT	CSAIEGPGGGNQPQHF
NA	TRBV7-9	TRBJ1-5	NA	TGTGCCAGCAGCTCGGACAGACCTACGATTAGCAATCAGCCCCAGCATTTT	CASSSDRPTISNQPQHF
NA	TRBV4-3	TRBJ1-4	TRBD1	TGCGCCAGCAGCCAAGACGATGGGACAGAACAAACAACTAATGAAAAACTGTTTTTT	CASSQDDGTEQTTNEKLFF
NA	TRBV3-1/TRBV3-2	TRBJ1-1	NA	TGTGCCAGCAGCCAAGTGGCGGGATCTGGGGGGGAGGCTGAAGCTTTCTTT	CASSQVAGSGGEAEAFF
NA	TRBV7-2	TRBJ2-7	TRBD2	TGTGCCAGCAGGGGCCGGGAGGCGGTCTACGAGCAGTACTTC	CASRGREAVYEQYF
NA	TRBV6-5	TRBJ1-2	NA	TGTGCCAGCAGTCAGGGGTATAACTATGGCTACACCTTC	CASSQGYNYGYTF
NA	TRBV24-1	TRBJ1-2	NA	TGTGCCACCAGTGATTTCGGGGACTATGGCTACACCTTC	CATSDFGDYGYTF
NA	TRBV4-3	TRBJ1-2	NA	TGCGCCAGCAGCCAAGTAGCGAATGCCGGGAACTATGGCTACACCTTC	CASSQVANAGNYGYTF
NA	TRBV7-9	TRBJ2-2	TRBD1	TGTGCCAGCAGCTTAGGGGGACAGCGCGCGAACACCGGGGAGCTGTTTTTT	CASSLGGQRANTGELFF
NA	TRBV18	TRBJ1-1	NA	TGTGCCAGCTCAAACGACAAGAACACTGAAGCTTTCTTT	CASSNDKNTEAFF
NA	TRBV6-5	TRBJ2-3	NA	TGTGCCAGCAGTATTAAAGATACGCAGTATTTT	CASSIKDTQYF
NA	TRBV15	TRBJ1-5	TRBD1	TGTGCCACCAGCATCGACAGGGCGATTGGCAATCAGCCCCAGCATTTT	CATSIDRAIGNQPQHF
NA	TRBV27	TRBJ2-1	TRBD1	TGTGCCAGCAGTTTTGGACAGGGGGGGTACAATGAGCAGTTCTTC	CASSFGQGGYNEQFF
once	TRBV18	TRBJ1-2	TRBD1	TGTGCCAGCTCACCACAGGGGGCGCGTGGCTACACCTTC	CASSPQGARGYTF
NA	TRBV20-1	TRBJ2-2	NA	TGCAGTGCTAGTAGTACCCGACAGGAGTACACCGGGGAGCTGTTTTTT	CSASSTRQEYTGELFF